These 23 T cell receptor beta chains originate from one sample sequenced in a study of T cells in Graves' hyperthyroidism and ophthalmopathy. Amplification of TCR beta CDR3 regions used RNA as the template. An initial round of RT-PCR targeting the TCR CDR3 relied on the HTBI primer set. TCRdb reprocessed the multiplex PCR reads with MiXCR, giving one entry per CDR3 protein. The table lists hundreds of thousands of distinct CDR3 sequences, roughly 15% of them singletons. Specimen: blood. The origin of the receptors is a man in his late teens or twenties with Graves' ophthalmopathy.

This clonotype was picked up many times. The V call is TRBV20-1, the J call TRBJ2-3, with 14 bases matching TRBD2. The V and J ends lost 4 bases and 1 base, in that order; junction bases with no gene match: 10. CDR1 DFQATT and CDR2 SNEGSKA come from the germline V gene (reference sequence). This CDR3 region has 18 residues. The CDR3 DNA is TGCAGTGCTACGACTAGCGGGGGGGCAGATCGCCGCACAGATACGCAGTATTTT. Translating it yields CSATTSGGADRRTDTQYF.

The chain recombines TRBV7-9 with TRBJ2-1, with no clear D. Germline V lookup: CDR1 SEHNR, CDR2 FQNEAQ (reference sequence). This CDR3 has 14 amino acids. The V gene lost 0 bases and the J gene lost 6 bases, with 9 bases spanning the gap. The CDR3 here is CASSLAAQTNEQFF. CDR3 DNA sequence: TGTGCCAGCAGCTTAGCGGCCCAGACCAATGAGCAGTTCTTC.

This clonotype came up once. The chain joins TRBV7-3 to TRBJ1-1, with a possible D match to TRBD1 (6 bases). The germline V gene has CDR1 SGHTA and CDR2 FQGTGA. CDR3 size: 16 residues. The ends were cut back, 4 bases at V and 5 bases at J, with 20 bases in the middle. CDR3 nucleotide sequence: TGTGCCAGCAGCTCGCTAGCGGGGGGAGGGGGGACTGAAGCTTTCTTT. Translating it yields CASSSLAGGGGTEAFF.

This clonotype came up many times. V and J are TRBV6-1 and TRBJ2-7, with 7 bases fitting TRBD1. The CDR3 has 15 residues. In germline, CDR1 is MNHNS, CDR2 SASEGT. The V and J ends lost 5 bases and 2 bases, in that order; junction bases with no gene match: 9. CDR3 residues: CASSWAQGLTYEQYF. The CDR3 DNA follows: TGTGCCAGCAGTTGGGCACAGGGGCTAACCTACGAGCAGTACTTC.

This clonotype was recorded many times. The chain is built from TRBV10-1 and TRBJ2-7, with 7 bases matching TRBD1. This CDR3 has 15 amino acids. With V trimmed by 4 bases and J by 1 base, 7 bases remained unmatched. The germline V gene encodes CDR1 WNHNN and CDR2 SYGVQD (reference sequence). The CDR3 nucleotides read TGCGCCAGCAGTGCAGGGGGAGCTAATTCCTACGAGCAGTACTTC. It yields the protein CASSAGGANSYEQYF.

This clonotype was picked up many times. The V gene is TRBV5-1, the J gene TRBJ2-3; D remains unclear. Germline-derived CDR1 and CDR2 are SGHRS and YFSETQ. The CDR3 runs to 16 residues. Trimming removed 1 base from V and 2 bases from J, with 14 bases in between. The CDR3 region is CASSLRPNEFTDTQYF. The CDR3, as DNA: TGCGCCAGCAGCTTGAGGCCTAACGAATTCACAGATACGCAGTATTTT. Full variable domain (remainder filled in from reference TRBV5-1 and TRBJ2-3): KAGVTQTPRYLIKTRGQQVTLSCSPISGHRSVSWYQQTPGQGLQFLFEYFSETQRNKGNFPGRFSGRQFSNSRSEMNVSTLELGDSALYLCASSLRPNEFTDTQYFGPGTRLTVL.

This clonotype showed up many times. The chain carries TRBV11-2 and TRBJ2-7, with 10 bases fitting TRBD1. The V segment lost 7 bases and the J segment 2 bases; nucleotides outside the gene matches: 8. CDR1 and CDR2 from the germline V gene are SGHAT and FQNNGV. This CDR3 has 15 amino acids. CDR3 coding DNA: TGTGCCAGCAACGGAAGGGGACAGGGGCCCTACGAGCAGTACTTC. Amino acid sequence: CASNGRGQGPYEQYF.

This clonotype was counted only a few times. V gene TRBV20-1 combines with J gene TRBJ1-2; 8 nucleotides line up with TRBD1. This CDR3 is 14 amino acids long. Germline V lookup: CDR1 DFQATT, CDR2 SNEGSKA (reference sequence). Trimming cost V 2 bases and J 9 bases; bases outside gene matches: 11. The CDR3 spells CSARLLGQGRSYTF. In DNA, the CDR3 is TGCAGTGCTAGACTCCTCGGACAGGGAAGAAGCTACACCTTC.

This clonotype was found a few times. J is TRBJ1-5 and V is TRBV14; 11 bases are shared with TRBD1. From germline, CDR1 is SGHDN and CDR2 FVKESK. The CDR3 is made up of 14 amino acids. Germline trimming cut 3 bases from V and 5 bases from J; bases unmatched to any gene: 0. The CDR3 DNA sequence: TGTGCCAGCAGCCAGGGACAGGGGGATCAGCCCCAGCATTTT. Encoded protein: CASSQGQGDQPQHF.

In this sample, this clonotype turned up many times. The V and J genes are TRBV11-2 and TRBJ2-7; 7 bases fit TRBD1. Germline V gene lookup returns CDR1 SGHAT and CDR2 FQNNGV. Trimming took 5 bases from V and 0 from J; bases not matched to a gene: 10. The CDR3 runs 16 residues. The CDR3 region has the DNA TGTGCCAGCAGCCCACGGACAGGATCCAGCTCCTACGAGCAGTACTTC. Protein sequence: CASSPRTGSSSYEQYF.

This clonotype came up a few times. CDR3 DNA: TGTGCCAGCAGTTTACGACAGGGGTGGATTGAAAAACTGTTTTTT. Encoded protein: CASSLRQGWIEKLFF. This chain links TRBV28 with TRBJ1-4; TRBD1 matches at 8 bases. Trimming took 2 bases from V and 7 from J; bases not matched to a gene: 6. Germline V gene sequence: CDR1 MDHEN, CDR2 SYDVKM. CDR3 length: 15 residues.

The chain is built from TRBV20-1 and TRBJ2-5; TRBD1 might be the D (5 bases). The CDR3 extends over 12 amino acids. Germline CDR1 DFQATT, CDR2 SNEGSKA (reference sequence). V lost 7 bases to trimming and J lost 1 base, with 10 bases between them. The CDR3 is CSVRTSQETQYF. The CDR3, as DNA: TGCAGTGTTCGGACATCCCAAGAGACCCAGTACTTC.

This clonotype has a count of ten or more. The chain is built from TRBV3-1 and TRBJ1-5; a possible D gene is TRBD1 (6 bases). Germline assignment: CDR1 LGHDT and CDR2 YNNKEL (reference sequence). This CDR3 comprises 16 residues. V lost 0 bases, J lost 0 bases, and 9 bases lay in between. CDR3 in DNA: TGTGCCAGCAGCCAAGATCAGGGGAATAGCAATCAGCCCCAGCATTTT. It yields the protein CASSQDQGNSNQPQHF.

This clonotype was detected ten times or more. The chain is built from TRBV6-1 and TRBJ2-7; the match to TRBD2 covers 11 bases. This CDR3 has 16 amino acids. Trimming took 5 bases from V and 2 from J; bases not matched to a gene: 8. Germline loops: CDR1 MNHNS, CDR2 SASEGT. The CDR3 bases are TGTGCCAGCAGTTACATGACTAGCGGGAATCCCTACGAGCAGTACTTC. It codes for CASSYMTSGNPYEQYF.

In its sample, this clonotype was seen a few times. V gene TRBV6-6 combines with J gene TRBJ1-3; D gene unclear. Germline-derived CDR1 and CDR2 are MNHNY and SVGAGI (reference sequence). CDR3 size: 12 residues. Trimming cost V 0 bases and J 11 bases, with 8 bases left between them. The CDR3 protein is CASSYSADAIYF. CDR3 nucleotides: TGTGCCAGCAGTTACTCGGCAGACGCCATATATTTT.

This clonotype has a count of ten or more. The V and J genes are TRBV24-1 and TRBJ1-4; D gene ambiguous. The CDR3 length is 14 residues. Germline V CDR1 and CDR2: KGHDR, SFDVKD. V lost 5 bases to trimming and J lost 0 bases, with 6 bases between them. The CDR3 region is CATSAGATNEKLFF. CDR3 coding DNA: TGTGCCACCAGTGCCGGAGCAACTAATGAAAAACTGTTTTTT.

This clonotype showed up many times. This chain connects TRBV6-1 to TRBJ2-7; D uncertain. Germline values: CDR1 MNHNS, CDR2 SASEGT. The CDR3 is 17 amino acids. The ends were cut back, 5 bases at V and 7 bases at J, with 27 bases in the middle. This CDR3 reads CASSQEDGFKVLGEQYF. DNA for the CDR3: TGTGCCAGCAGTCAAGAGGACGGATTCAAAGTTTTGGGAGAGCAGTACTTC.

This clonotype was detected only a few times. The genes are TRBV6-1 and TRBJ1-4, with 11 bases that match TRBD1. Germline V gives CDR1 MNHNS, CDR2 SASEGT. V was pared by 9 bases and J by 3 bases, with 3 bases of the junction left unmatched. CDR3 length equals 14 residues. In DNA, the CDR3 is TGTGCCAGGGACAGGGGGCTTGCTAATGAAAAACTGTTTTTT. The encoded protein is CARDRGLANEKLFF.

Many counts were recorded for this clonotype. The chain combines TRBV20-1 with TRBJ2-2; possible D gene TRBD1, 6 bases. Per germline, CDR1 DFQATT and CDR2 SNEGSKA (reference sequence). There are 14 residues in the CDR3. Trimming took 0 bases from V and 1 from J, leaving 6 bases between them. As DNA, the CDR3 is TGCAGTGCTAGAGACAGGGGGAACACCGGGGAGCTGTTTTTT. This translates into CSARDRGNTGELFF.

This clonotype was counted many times. The chain couples TRBV3-1 to TRBJ2-1; D perhaps matches TRBD2 (5 bases). The V gene lost 7 bases and the J gene lost 3 bases, with 10 bases spanning the gap. The CDR3 covers 13 residues. Germline lookup yields CDR1 LGHDT and CDR2 YNNKEL (reference sequence). CDR3 loop: CASKSSGYNEQFF. The DNA of the CDR3 is TGTGCCAGCAAATCCAGCGGCTACAATGAGCAGTTCTTC.

This clonotype has more than one count but fewer than ten. The rearrangement links TRBV7-6 to TRBJ1-2; 7 nucleotides line up with TRBD1. The V and J ends lost 3 bases and 6 bases, in that order; junction bases with no gene match: 10. The CDR3 consists of 15 residues. Germline assignment: CDR1 SGHVS and CDR2 FNYEAQ. CDR3 in amino acids: CASSLEDRSTDGYTF. Written as DNA, the CDR3 is TGTGCCAGCAGCTTGGAGGACAGGTCGACGGATGGCTACACCTTC.

The sample holds many counts of this clonotype. This rearrangement joins TRBV10-3 to TRBJ2-7, with 9 bases aligning to TRBD2. CDR1 is ENHRY, CDR2 SYGVKD, per germline. This CDR3 region has 15 residues. The trim removed 3 bases at V and 5 bases at J, leaving 8 bases unmatched. The CDR3 is CAISDMASGNHEQYF. Written as DNA, the CDR3 is TGTGCCATCAGTGATATGGCTAGCGGGAATCACGAGCAGTACTTC.

Of note for this clonotype: A clone one base away is much larger, so this may be a read error. The V and J genes are TRBV20-1 and TRBJ2-5, with 9 bases identical to TRBD2. The CDR3 runs to 15 residues. V gave up 4 bases and J gave up 5 bases; unmatched junction bases: 11. From germline, CDR1 is DFQATT and CDR2 SNEGSKA (reference sequence). The CDR3 region is CSAKVAGGPHETQYF. The CDR3 DNA reads as TGCAGTGCTAAAGTGGCGGGGGGGCCGCACGAGACCCAGTACTTC.